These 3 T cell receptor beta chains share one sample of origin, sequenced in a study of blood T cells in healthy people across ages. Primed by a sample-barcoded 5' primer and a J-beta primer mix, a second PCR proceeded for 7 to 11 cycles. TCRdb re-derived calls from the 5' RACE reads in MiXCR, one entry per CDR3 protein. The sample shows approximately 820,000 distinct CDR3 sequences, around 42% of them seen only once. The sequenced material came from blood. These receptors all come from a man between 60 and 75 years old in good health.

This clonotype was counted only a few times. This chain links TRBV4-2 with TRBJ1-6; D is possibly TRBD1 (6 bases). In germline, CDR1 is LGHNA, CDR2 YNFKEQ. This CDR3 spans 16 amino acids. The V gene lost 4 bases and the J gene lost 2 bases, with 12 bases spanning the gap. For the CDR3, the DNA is TGTGCCAGCAGCCCCTCGACAGGCCCCTATAATTCACCCCTCCACTTT. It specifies CASSPSTGPYNSPLHF.

CDR3 protein: CASSGGNYRETQFF. As DNA, the CDR3 is TGTGCCAGCAGTGGTGGGAACTATCGAGAGACCCAGTTCTTC. This chain connects TRBV12-3 or TRBV12-4 to TRBJ2-1, with D uncertain. Trimming left V 5 bases short and J 13 bases short, with 21 bases between. The CDR3 runs 14 residues.

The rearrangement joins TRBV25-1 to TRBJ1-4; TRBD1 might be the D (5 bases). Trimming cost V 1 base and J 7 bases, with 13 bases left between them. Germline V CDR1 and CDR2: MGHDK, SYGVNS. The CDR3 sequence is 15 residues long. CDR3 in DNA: TGTGCCAGCAGTGAATCCGGGGGTCTAAGTGAAAAACTGTTTTTT. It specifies CASSESGGLSEKLFF.